The 23 T cell receptor beta chains reported below all come from one sample, sequenced in a study of control samples from healthy donors and cancer patients. The method was immunoSEQ multiplex PCR; TCRdb's version includes in-frame clones alone and lacks a portion of them. The top ten hold around 7.6% of the sample, which has 100,000 to 150,000 clones, over 85% seen once. Sequenced sample: PBMCs. These receptors were collected from a man aged 50-59 years with head and neck cancer.

The V and J genes are TRBV5-1 and TRBJ1-4, with TRBD1 as a possible D gene (5 bases). The V gene lost 5 bases and the J gene lost 7 bases, with 21 bases spanning the gap. Germline assignment: CDR1 SGHRS and CDR2 YFSETQ. The CDR3 spans 16 residues. In nucleotides, the CDR3 is TGCGCCAGCAGTTCGACGCCGGGACGGAGCCTTGAAAAACTGTTTTTT. Its protein is CASSSTPGRSLEKLFF.

The J gene is TRBJ2-7, the V gene TRBV7-9, with a tentative D call TRBD1 (5 bases). Germline loops: CDR1 SEHNR, CDR2 FQNEAQ (reference sequence). This CDR3 has 14 residues. V was trimmed by 1 base and J by 1 base, leaving 8 bases between them. The CDR3 spells CASSLVQDSYEQYF. The CDR3 nucleotides are TGTGCCAGCAGCTTAGTACAGGATTCCTACGAGCAGTACTTC.

This rearrangement joins TRBV6-5 to TRBJ1-5, with a possible D match to TRBD1 (5 bases). CDR3 size: 14 residues. Germline CDR1 MNHEY, CDR2 SVGAGI. The V end lost 6 bases, the J end lost 6 bases, and 15 bases lay between the germline ends. CDR3 sequence: CASRADIFGQPQHF. Here the CDR3 DNA reads TGTGCCAGCAGAGCGGACATTTTTGGTCAGCCCCAGCATTTT.

The genes are TRBV19 and TRBJ2-7, with D perhaps matching TRBD1 (6 bases). CDR1 and CDR2 from the germline V gene are LNHDA and SQIVND (reference sequence). V was trimmed by 8 bases and J by 3 bases, leaving 11 bases between them. This CDR3 region has 12 residues. The DNA for the CDR3 is TGTGCCAGTGGACCCAGGGGCTACGAGCAGTACTTC. Residues: CASGPRGYEQYF.

The chain couples TRBV28 to TRBJ1-1; D call uncertain. Germline lookup yields CDR1 MDHEN and CDR2 SYDVKM. The CDR3 has 11 residues. The V and J ends lost 5 bases and 5 bases respectively, with 6 bases between them. The CDR3 bases are TGTGCCAGCAGTGGGTGGACTGAAGCTTTCTTT. Translating it yields CASSGWTEAFF.

The chain carries TRBV6-1 and TRBJ1-6, with D unresolved. V shed 3 bases and J shed 0 bases, with 6 bases lying between them. CDR1 MNHNS and CDR2 SASEGT come from the germline V gene. The CDR3 covers 15 residues. Here the CDR3 reads CASSEGSSYNSPLHF. CDR3 nucleotide sequence: TGTGCCAGCAGTGAGGGGAGCTCCTATAATTCACCCCTCCACTTT.

The chain uses TRBV6-5 and TRBJ1-1; D is unclear. Trimming left V 7 bases short and J 6 bases short, with 18 bases between. This CDR3 contains 14 residues. CDR1 is MNHEY and CDR2 is SVGAGI in the germline V gene. The DNA for the CDR3 is TGTGCCAGCATGTGGCAGAACCCAACCGCTGAAGCTTTCTTT. Its protein is CASMWQNPTAEAFF.

This chain joins TRBV6-4 and TRBJ1-1; weak D call: TRBD1 (6 bases). CDR1 is MRHNA and CDR2 is SNTAGT in the germline V gene. The CDR3 length is 14 residues. Between the trimmed V and J ends, which lost 6 bases and 4 bases, there was a span of 15 bases. The CDR3 loop reads CASRSGGAGTEAFF. In DNA, the CDR3 is TGTGCCAGCAGAAGCGGGGGCGCGGGCACTGAAGCTTTCTTT.

The V gene is TRBV5-1, the J gene TRBJ2-5; D possibly corresponds to TRBD1 (6 bases). Germline V gene lookup returns CDR1 SGHRS and CDR2 YFSETQ. This CDR3 has 17 amino acids. Trimming took 2 bases from V and 5 from J, leaving 22 bases between them. This CDR3 reads CASSLQKTGQVGETQYF. The DNA of the CDR3 is TGCGCCAGCAGCTTACAAAAAACAGGGCAAGTAGGGGAGACCCAGTACTTC.

The chain combines TRBV6-1 with TRBJ1-6; D unresolved. Germline V gene sequence: CDR1 MNHNS, CDR2 SASEGT. The CDR3 sequence is 14 residues long. V dropped 1 base and J dropped 10 bases, with 11 bases sitting between them. The CDR3 sequence: CASSEEEGGSPLHF. The CDR3 bases are TGTGCCAGCAGTGAAGAGGAGGGTGGCTCACCCCTCCACTTT.

The chain carries TRBV19 and TRBJ2-1, with 8 positions matching TRBD1. The CDR3 is made up of 16 amino acids. The junction had 9 bases not matched to a gene; V was cut back by 5 bases and J by 3 bases. CDR1 is LNHDA, CDR2 SQIVND, per germline (reference sequence). Here the CDR3 reads CASSSPGTGLYNEQFF. The CDR3 nucleotides are TGTGCCAGTAGTTCACCCGGGACAGGCCTCTACAATGAGCAGTTCTTC.

The chain recombines TRBV29-1 with TRBJ2-7; 8 bases agree with TRBD1. The V gene's germline CDR1 is SQVTM and CDR2 ANQGSEA. The CDR3 runs to 14 residues. V lost 6 bases, J lost 3 bases, and 10 bases stayed unmatched. CDR3 DNA sequence: TGCAGCGTCCTTGGACAGGGCTTAGGCTACGAGCAGTACTTC. Protein product: CSVLGQGLGYEQYF.

The chain uses TRBV7-8 and TRBJ2-2, with 8 positions matching TRBD1. V gave up 1 base and J gave up 6 bases; unmatched junction bases: 4. The CDR3 extends over 15 amino acids. CDR1 SGHVS and CDR2 FQNEAQ come from the germline V gene. CDR3 protein: CASSLGQGAPGELFF. CDR3 DNA: TGTGCCAGCAGCTTAGGGCAGGGGGCTCCCGGGGAGCTGTTTTTT.

This rearrangement joins TRBV20-1 to TRBJ2-5; D is uncertain. This CDR3 spans 10 amino acids. V lost 5 bases and J lost 10, with 11 bases in between. Germline CDR1 and CDR2: DFQATT and SNEGSKA (reference sequence). The DNA of the CDR3 is TGCAGTGCTGACCTCTCTATCCAGTACTTC. Translation gives CSADLSIQYF.

V is TRBV19 and J is TRBJ1-2; D not certain. The CDR3 is 15 amino acids. The germline gives CDR1 LNHDA, CDR2 SQIVND (reference sequence). The V gene lost 0 bases and the J gene lost 7 bases, with 15 bases spanning the gap. The DNA for the CDR3 is TGTGCCAGTAGTATAGATCATGGCGGTTCGCGTGGCTACACCTTC. Translation gives CASSIDHGGSRGYTF.

The chain is built from TRBV11-2 and TRBJ2-1; perhaps TRBD1 as D (6 bases). The CDR3 runs to 11 residues. Germline-derived CDR1 and CDR2 are SGHAT and FQNNGV. Trimming left V 3 bases short and J 16 bases short, with 13 bases between. The CDR3 bases are TGTGCCAGCAGCTTGGGACACAGGCCTTTCTTC. As protein: CASSLGHRPFF.

The chain uses TRBV12-3 or TRBV12-4 and TRBJ1-1; the D is unclear. Trimming pared 3 bases from V and 1 base from J, leaving 6 bases between. The CDR3 is 13 amino acids. The CDR3 is CASSFNGNTEAFF. CDR3 bases: TGTGCCAGCAGTTTTAACGGGAACACTGAAGCTTTCTTT.

The genes are TRBV6-1 and TRBJ2-7, with 7 bases lining up with TRBD2. V lost 3 bases to trimming and J lost 1 base; unmatched junction nucleotides: 6. The CDR3 is 15 residues long. The germline gives CDR1 MNHNS, CDR2 SASEGT. CDR3 residues: CASSDESSGSYEQYF. The CDR3 region has the DNA TGTGCCAGCAGTGATGAGTCTAGCGGATCCTACGAGCAGTACTTC.

The V gene is TRBV6-2 or TRBV6-3, the J gene TRBJ1-3; 12 positions agree with TRBD1. V lost 6 bases, J lost 5 bases, and 5 bases stayed unmatched. There are 15 residues in the CDR3. Germline values: CDR1 MNHEY, CDR2 SVGEGT. CDR3 residues: CASSLGQGARNTIYF. CDR3 nucleotide sequence: TGTGCCAGCAGCCTGGGACAGGGGGCTAGAAACACCATATATTTT.

The chain couples TRBV10-1 to TRBJ2-2; 10 nucleotides line up with TRBD2. Trimming removed 4 bases from V and 8 bases from J; junction bases left unmatched: 7. From germline, CDR1 is WNHNN and CDR2 SYGVQD (reference sequence). CDR3 size: 15 residues. The CDR3 sequence: CASSGGTSAGGELFF. In DNA, the CDR3 is TGCGCCAGCAGTGGCGGGACTAGCGCCGGGGGGGAGCTGTTTTTT.

This clone was picked up a small number of times. The chain joins TRBV27 to TRBJ1-2, with 7 positions matching TRBD1. Trimming at V came to 4 bases and at J to 4 bases, leaving 9 bases not matched to a gene. The CDR3 is made up of 15 amino acids. Looked up from germline, CDR1 is MNHEY and CDR2 is SMNVEV (reference sequence). The chain's CDR3 is CASSSTGPRVYGYTF. For the CDR3, the DNA is TGTGCCAGCAGTTCGACAGGGCCTCGGGTCTATGGCTACACCTTC.

V usage is TRBV5-1 and J usage is TRBJ2-6, with D unclear. Germline assignment: CDR1 SGHRS and CDR2 YFSETQ. V was pared by 4 bases and J by 1 base, with 12 bases between. The CDR3 length is 16 residues. CDR3: CASSPQQRSGANVLTF. DNA of the CDR3: TGCGCCAGCAGCCCCCAACAGAGATCTGGGGCCAACGTCCTGACTTTC.

This rearrangement joins TRBV28 to TRBJ1-1, with D maybe TRBD1 (5 bases). The V end was cut by 2 bases, the J end by 0 bases, with 16 bases between. The CDR3 has 17 amino acids. CDR1 and CDR2 from the germline V gene are MDHEN and SYDVKM. The CDR3, as DNA: TGTGCCAGCAGTTTACACCCCTCGACAGCCTTGAACACTGAAGCTTTCTTT. Protein sequence: CASSLHPSTALNTEAFF.